These T cell receptor beta chains were read from a single sample in a study of blood T cell repertoires in COVID-19. Clones were sequenced by immunoSEQ multiplex PCR, and TCRdb holds only the in-frame ones, with some missing. Of approximately 400,000 clones listed, around nine tenths were seen once; the top ten hold 0.9% to 1.5%. Source material: PBMCs or T cells enriched from blood (not recorded which). These receptors all come from a young woman who had recovered from COVID-19. The CDR3 runs from the conserved cysteine through the conserved F or W. The order of the fields is clone size, J gene, V gene, D gene, CDR3 DNA, CDR3 protein. D genes are given only for firm matches. Clone sizes are given selectively: once, few, many, or a class where the clone is expanded.

NA,TRBJ1-6,TRBV6-1,NA,TGTGCCAGCAGTGAACAGGGGTCGGGGCCCTCACCCCTCCACTTT,CASSEQGSGPSPLHF
NA,TRBJ1-2,TRBV30,NA,TGTGCCTGGAGTTGGGAGGGGGTTCACTATGGCTACACCTTC,CAWSWEGVHYGYTF
NA,TRBJ2-1,TRBV11-2,TRBD1,TGTGCCAGCACCGTGACAGGGGTCTCCAATGAGCAGTTCTTC,CASTVTGVSNEQFF
NA,TRBJ1-5,TRBV19,NA,TGTGCCAGTAGTATAGCCCTACAGGGTCGGCCCCAGCATTTT,CASSIALQGRPQHF
NA,TRBJ1-6,TRBV19,TRBD1,TGTGCCAGTGGGACAGGGTATAATTCACCCCTCCACTTT,CASGTGYNSPLHF
NA,TRBJ1-1,TRBV5-1,TRBD1,TGCGCCAGCAGCCGAAACCCGACAGGGGCGAACACTGAAGCTTTCTTT,CASSRNPTGANTEAFF
NA,TRBJ1-1,TRBV28,TRBD1,TGTGCCAGCAGACCTTCAGGGGGTAACACTGAAGCTTTCTTT,CASRPSGGNTEAFF
NA,TRBJ2-2,TRBV19,NA,TGTGCCAGCAGCCAGGCCGGGGAGCTGTTTTTT,CASSQAGELFF
NA,TRBJ2-1,TRBV7-2,TRBD2,TGTGCCAGCAGCTCTTGGGGAGCGGGGGGGCCGAGGAATGAGCAGTTCTTC,CASSSWGAGGPRNEQFF
NA,TRBJ1-5,TRBV5-1,TRBD1,TGCGCCAGCAGCCTCCGGACAGGGGATCAGCCCCAGCATTTT,CASSLRTGDQPQHF
NA,TRBJ1-2,TRBV5-4,NA,TGTGCCAGCAGCTTGTACCCGGGGAACTATGGCTACACCTTC,CASSLYPGNYGYTF
NA,TRBJ1-2,TRBV10-3,NA,TGTGCCATCAGTCAACAGGAAAACTATGGCTACACCTTC,CAISQQENYGYTF
once,TRBJ1-1,TRBV12-3/TRBV12-4,NA,TGTGCCAGCAGTTTCCTGGAGGGAGCTGAAGCTTTCTTT,CASSFLEGAEAFF
NA,TRBJ1-1,TRBV29-1,NA,TGCAGCGTTGCCCAGACTGTGAACACTGAAGCTTTCTTT,CSVAQTVNTEAFF
NA,TRBJ1-3,TRBV3-1/TRBV3-2,NA,TGTGCCAGCAGCCAATCTGGTGGGAGCTCTGGAAACACCATATATTTT,CASSQSGGSSGNTIYF